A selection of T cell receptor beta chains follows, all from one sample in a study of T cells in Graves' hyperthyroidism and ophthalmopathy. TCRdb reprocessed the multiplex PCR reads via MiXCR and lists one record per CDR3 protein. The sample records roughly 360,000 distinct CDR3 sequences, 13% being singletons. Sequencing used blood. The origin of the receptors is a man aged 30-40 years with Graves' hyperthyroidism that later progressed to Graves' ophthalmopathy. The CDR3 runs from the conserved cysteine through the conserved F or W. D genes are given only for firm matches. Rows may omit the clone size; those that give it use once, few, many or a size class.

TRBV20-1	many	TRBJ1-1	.	CSARNQGLRDTEAFF	TGCAGTGCTAGAAACCAGGGACTCCGGGACACTGAAGCTTTCTTT
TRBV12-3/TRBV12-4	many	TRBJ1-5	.	CASSPRMAEGQPQHF	TGTGCCAGCAGTCCCCGCATGGCAGAAGGGCAGCCCCAGCATTTT
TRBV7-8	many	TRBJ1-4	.	CASSLIRQNEKLFF	TGTGCCAGCAGCTTAATCCGGCAGAATGAAAAACTGTTTTTT
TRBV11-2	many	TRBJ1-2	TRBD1	CASSSRDRRHYGYTF	TGTGCCAGCAGCTCCCGGGACAGGCGGCACTATGGCTACACCTTC
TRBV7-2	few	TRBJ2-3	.	CASSLLSGARQYF	TGTGCCAGCAGCTTATTGTCAGGGGCGAGGCAGTATTTT
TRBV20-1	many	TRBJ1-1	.	CRQGGWDTEAFF	TGCAGACAGGGAGGGTGGGACACTGAAGCTTTCTTT
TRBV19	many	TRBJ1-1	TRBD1	CASSRDRVTEAFF	TGTGCCAGTAGTCGGGACAGGGTGACTGAAGCTTTCTTT
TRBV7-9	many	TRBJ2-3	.	CASSLRQAHPTTDTQYF	TGTGCCAGCAGCCTCAGACAGGCTCATCCCACCACAGATACGCAGTATTTT
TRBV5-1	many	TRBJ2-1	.	CASSPRVSLVNEQFF	TGCGCCAGCAGCCCCCGGGTTAGTTTGGTCAATGAGCAGTTCTTC
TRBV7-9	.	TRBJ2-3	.	CASSSSAQVGDTQYF	TGTGCCAGCAGCTCAAGTGCTCAGGTTGGAGATACGCAGTATTTT
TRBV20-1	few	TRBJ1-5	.	CSAQGGWGSNQPQHF	TGCAGTGCACAAGGGGGGTGGGGTAGCAATCAGCCCCAGCATTTT
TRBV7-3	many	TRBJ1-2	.	CASSEPGNKGYTF	TGTGCCAGCAGCGAACCAGGGAACAAGGGCTACACCTTC
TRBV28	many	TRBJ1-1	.	CASSSGTAWSGEAFF	TGTGCCAGCAGTTCCGGGACGGCCTGGAGCGGGGAAGCTTTCTTT
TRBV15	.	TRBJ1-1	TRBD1	CATSRDRTGGWTEAFF	TGTGCCACCAGCAGAGATAGAACAGGGGGTTGGACTGAAGCTTTCTTT
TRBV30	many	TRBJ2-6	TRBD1	CAWATGLSGANVLTF	TGTGCCTGGGCGACAGGGCTCTCTGGGGCCAACGTCCTGACTTTC
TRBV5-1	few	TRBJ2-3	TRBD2	CASSTTSGGITDTQYF	TGCGCCAGCAGCACGACTAGCGGGGGGATCACAGATACGCAGTATTTT
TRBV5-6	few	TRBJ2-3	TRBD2	CASSLAGARGTQYF	TGTGCCAGCAGCTTAGCGGGGGCCCGTGGTACGCAGTATTTT
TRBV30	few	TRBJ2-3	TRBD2	CAWTPGLGDTDTQYF	TGTGCCTGGACTCCGGGACTAGGGGACACAGATACGCAGTATTTT
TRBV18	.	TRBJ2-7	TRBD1	CASSPPAGGGYEQYF	TGTGCCAGCTCACCACCGGCAGGGGGCGGCTACGAGCAGTACTTC
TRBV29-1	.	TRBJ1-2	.	CSAGGMTGLSRANYGYTF	TGCAGCGCCGGGGGGATGACAGGCCTATCTCGGGCTAACTATGGCTACACCTTC
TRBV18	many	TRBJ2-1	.	CASLSLYRQGTFF	TGTGCCAGCTTATCCCTCTACCGGCAGGGCACGTTCTTC
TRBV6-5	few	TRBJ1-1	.	CASSYFDGNTEAFF	TGTGCCAGCAGTTACTTCGACGGCAACACTGAAGCTTTCTTT
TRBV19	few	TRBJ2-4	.	CASGHGPNTHQYF	TGTGCCAGTGGACATGGCCCAAATACTCATCAGTACTTC
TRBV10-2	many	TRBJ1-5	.	CASGNQPQHF	TGCGCCAGCGGGAATCAGCCCCAGCATTTT
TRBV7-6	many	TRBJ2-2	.	CASSLGGGGGGELFF	TGTGCCAGCAGCTTAGGCGGTGGAGGGGGCGGGGAGCTGTTTTTT
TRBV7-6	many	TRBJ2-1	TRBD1	CASSQTGVNEQFF	TGTGCCAGCAGCCAGACAGGGGTCAATGAGCAGTTCTTC
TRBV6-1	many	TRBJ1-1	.	CASIIFATEAFF	TGTGCCAGCATAATTTTCGCCACTGAAGCTTTCTTT
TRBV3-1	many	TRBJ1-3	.	CASSEQGNTIYF	TGTGCCAGCAGCGAACAGGGAAACACCATATATTTT
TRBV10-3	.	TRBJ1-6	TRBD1	CAISELFSQGSYNSPLHF	TGTGCCATCAGTGAGTTGTTTTCACAGGGGTCCTATAATTCACCCCTCCACTTT
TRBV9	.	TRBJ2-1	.	CASSVATAGLYNEQFF	TGTGCCAGCAGCGTAGCTACCGCGGGGCTCTACAATGAGCAGTTCTTC
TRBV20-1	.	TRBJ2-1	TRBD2	CSASSVFSGGSSYNEQFF	TGCAGTGCTAGCTCGGTTTTTAGCGGGGGGAGCTCCTACAATGAGCAGTTCTTC
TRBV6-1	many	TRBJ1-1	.	CASSGLTEAFF	TGTGCCAGCAGTGGACTAACTGAAGCTTTCTTT
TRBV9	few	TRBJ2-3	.	CASSTLTDTQYF	TGTGCCAGCAGCACGTTGACAGATACGCAGTATTTT
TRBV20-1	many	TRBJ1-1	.	CSASRGGGNTEAFF	TGCAGTGCTAGCAGGGGAGGTGGGAACACTGAAGCTTTCTTT
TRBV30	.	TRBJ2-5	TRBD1	CAWSRQGAETQYF	TGTGCCTGGAGTCGCCAGGGGGCTGAGACCCAGTACTTC
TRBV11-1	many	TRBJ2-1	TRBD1	CASSTLTGLEQFF	TGTGCCAGCAGCACCTTGACAGGGCTAGAGCAGTTCTTC
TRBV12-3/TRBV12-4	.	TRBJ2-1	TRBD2	CASSFGLSGGNNEQFF	TGTGCCAGCAGTTTCGGTCTTAGCGGGGGGAATAATGAGCAGTTCTTC
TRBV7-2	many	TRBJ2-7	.	CASSPWESTGEQYF	TGTGCCAGCAGCCCTTGGGAATCTACGGGCGAGCAGTACTTC
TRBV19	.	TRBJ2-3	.	CASSATDTQYF	TGTGCCAGTAGCGCCACAGATACGCAGTATTTT
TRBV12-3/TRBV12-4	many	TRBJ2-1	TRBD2	CASRTAGGKYNEQFF	TGTGCCAGCAGAACCGCGGGGGGGAAGTACAATGAGCAGTTCTTC
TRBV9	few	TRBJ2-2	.	CASSVSVPGELFF	TGTGCCAGCAGCGTATCAGTGCCCGGGGAGCTGTTTTTT